The 27 T cell receptor beta chains listed next were all sequenced from one sample in a study of shared clonotypes between healthy human individuals. Terminally differentiated effector memory CD45RA+ cells were excluded by CCR7 positive selection of CD45RO-negative cells. Clones were read by immunoSEQ multiplex PCR, and TCRdb kept only the in-frame ones, dropping some. The sample holds about 750,000 clones, 90% to 95% seen once. Material for sequencing was naive CD8+ T cells sorted from blood. All receptors derive from a man aged 25-40 years in good health.

The CDR3 spells CASSPGARWAEDEQYF. CDR3 bases: TGTGCCAGCAGCCCAGGGGCCAGGTGGGCGGAGGACGAGCAGTACTTC. The V call is TRBV7-2, the J call TRBJ2-7, with TRBD1 as a possible D gene (6 bases). The germline CDR1 and CDR2 sequences are SGHTA and FQGNSA. CDR3 length: 16 amino acids. Trimming pared 5 bases from V and 5 bases from J, leaving 22 bases between.

This clone has a single count. The chain carries TRBV13 and TRBJ1-1; D is possibly TRBD1 (6 bases). V shed 5 bases and J shed 6 bases, with 16 bases lying between them. The V gene's germline CDR1 is PRHDT and CDR2 FYEKMQ (reference sequence). The CDR3 extends over 14 amino acids. The CDR3 is CASSAGTGLSEAFF. As DNA, the CDR3 is TGTGCCAGCAGCGCAGGCACAGGGCTTTCTGAAGCTTTCTTT.

The V and J genes are TRBV28 and TRBJ1-2; 8 nucleotides agree with TRBD1. From germline, CDR1 is MDHEN and CDR2 SYDVKM. Germline trimming cut 4 bases from V and 4 bases from J; bases unmatched to any gene: 5. The CDR3 has 14 residues. The CDR3 region has the DNA TGTGCCAGCAGTTCGTCAGGGGGCTCCTATGGCTACACCTTC. This codes for CASSSSGGSYGYTF.

The rearrangement joins TRBV6-6 to TRBJ1-1; D gene uncertain. V shed 2 bases and J shed 2 bases, with 15 bases lying between them. From germline, CDR1 is MNHNY and CDR2 SVGAGI (reference sequence). The length of the CDR3 is 16 residues. The CDR3 region has the DNA TGTGCCAGCAGTTACCCACCACATAGAGCAAACACTGAAGCTTTCTTT. Protein: CASSYPPHRANTEAFF.

The V and J genes are TRBV27 and TRBJ1-2, with TRBD1 matching 7 bases. From germline, CDR1 is MNHEY and CDR2 SMNVEV (reference sequence). V was clipped by 0 bases and J by 7 bases; unmatched bases: 17. There are 18 residues in the CDR3. As DNA, the CDR3 is TGTGCCAGCAGTTTATCCCCGTCCTTTGGGCAGGGGGAATTTGGCTACACCTTC. This sequence encodes CASSLSPSFGQGEFGYTF.

The sample holds a few counts of this clone. This sample also contains other DNA sequences that code for the same CDR3. The rearrangement joins TRBV7-3 to TRBJ1-1, with D uncertain. CDR1 is SGHTA and CDR2 is FQGTGA in the germline V gene. The CDR3 has 13 residues. Trimming removed 3 bases at V and 1 base at J, with 6 bases between. CDR3 in amino acids: CASSFWGNTEAFF. CDR3 DNA sequence: TGTGCCAGCAGCTTCTGGGGGAACACTGAAGCTTTCTTT.

The chain employs TRBV6-1 and TRBJ2-1, with D possibly TRBD1 on 6 matching bases. Trimming took off 7 bases at V and 7 bases at J, with 17 bases between the two ends. Per germline, CDR1 MNHNS and CDR2 SASEGT. The CDR3 extends over 14 amino acids. The DNA of the CDR3 is TGTGCCAGCAAAACTGAAGTGGGGGCTAATGAGCAGTTCTTC. Encoded protein: CASKTEVGANEQFF.

The genes are TRBV4-1 and TRBJ2-4, with D possibly TRBD1 on 6 matching bases. CDR3 length: 15 amino acids. The germline V gene has CDR1 MGHRA and CDR2 YSYEKL. Trimming shortened V by 4 bases and J by 3 bases, and 13 bases separated the two germline ends. The CDR3 spells CASSPQGFGKNIQYF. Here the CDR3 DNA reads TGCGCCAGCAGCCCACAGGGTTTTGGCAAAAACATTCAGTACTTC.

This chain connects TRBV19 to TRBJ1-2, with D uncertain. The CDR3 loop spans 13 amino acids. V was trimmed by 5 bases and J by 0 bases, leaving 7 bases between them. Germline values: CDR1 LNHDA, CDR2 SQIVND (reference sequence). CDR3 in DNA: TGTGCCAGTAGTGACGCATCTAACTATGGCTACACCTTC. It encodes CASSDASNYGYTF. The full variable domain, its missing parts supplied by reference TRBV19 and TRBJ1-2, is DGGITQSPKYLFRKEGQNVTLSCEQNLNHDAMYWYRQDPGQGLRLIYYSQIVNDFQKGDIAEGYSVSREKKESFPLTVTSAQKNPTAFYLCASSDASNYGYTFGSGTRLTVV.

Of note for this clone: Other DNA sequences in this specimen translate into the identical CDR3. This CDR3 reads CASSLSQGNEQFF. The CDR3 DNA follows: TGTGCCAGCAGTTTATCACAAGGCAATGAGCAGTTCTTC. This chain uses TRBV27 with TRBJ2-1; D is unclear. The CDR3 has 13 residues. Germline values: CDR1 MNHEY, CDR2 SMNVEV (reference sequence). V was cut by 0 bases and J by 6 bases, with 6 bases left in between.

In this sample, this clone turned up once. The chain carries TRBV7-9 and TRBJ2-1; TRBD2 matches at 8 bases. The V gene's germline CDR1 is SEHNR and CDR2 FQNEAQ (reference sequence). The trim removed 5 bases at V and 3 bases at J, leaving 6 bases unmatched. The CDR3 runs 15 residues. CDR3 sequence: CASSPRGGDYNEQFF. The CDR3 coding sequence is TGTGCCAGCAGCCCCCGGGGGGGGGACTACAATGAGCAGTTCTTC.

This chain joins TRBV5-6 and TRBJ2-7, with a weak D call TRBD2 (5 bases). This CDR3 region has 13 residues. Germline-derived CDR1 and CDR2 are SGHDT and YYEEEE. V lost 0 bases, J lost 2 bases, and 6 bases lay in between. As DNA, the CDR3 is TGTGCCAGCAGCTTGGGAGGGACCTACGAGCAGTACTTC. This encodes CASSLGGTYEQYF. The entire variable domain, with the rest obtained from reference TRBV5-6 and TRBJ2-7, is as follows: DAGVTQSPTHLIKTRGQQVTLRCSPKSGHDTVSWYQQALGQGPQFIFQYYEEEERQRGNFPDRFSGHQFPNYSSELNVNALLLGDSALYLCASSLGGTYEQYFGPGTRLTVT.

In DNA, the CDR3 is TGTGCCAGCAGCTATGGGACCGTCGATACGCAGTATTTT. This codes for CASSYGTVDTQYF. The gene calls are TRBV5-6 and TRBJ2-3; the D gene could be TRBD1 or TRBD2 (5 bases each). Germline CDR1 and CDR2: SGHDT and YYEEEE. There are 13 residues in the CDR3. V gave up 3 bases and J gave up 6 bases, with 11 bases separating them.

The genes are TRBV7-2 and TRBJ2-3, with D tentatively TRBD2 (6 bases). Germline CDR1 is SGHTA and CDR2 is FQGNSA. CDR3 size: 16 residues. V dropped 5 bases and J dropped 0 bases, with 15 bases sitting between them. CDR3 bases: TGTGCCAGCAGCAGTCCTGGCGGGATTAGCACAGATACGCAGTATTTT. It encodes CASSSPGGISTDTQYF.

The J gene is TRBJ2-1, the V gene TRBV10-2, with 15 bases lining up with TRBD2. The CDR3 spans 17 residues. V dropped 5 bases and J dropped 9; count of bases not matched to a gene: 11. Germline lookup yields CDR1 WSHSY and CDR2 SAAADI. The CDR3 region has the DNA TGCGCCAGCAGTTCCCCTCTCGGACTAGCGGGAGGGGGTGAGCAGTTCTTC. Its translation is CASSSPLGLAGGGEQFF.

The genes are TRBV9 and TRBJ2-7; 11 bases fit TRBD2. The V and J ends lost 0 bases and 6 bases, in that order; junction bases with no gene match: 11. Germline V gives CDR1 SGDLS, CDR2 YYNGEE. The CDR3 contains 17 residues. The CDR3 DNA follows: TGTGCCAGCAGCGTAGGCGCTACTAGCGGGAGTCGCGGCGAGCAGTACTTC. This sequence encodes CASSVGATSGSRGEQYF.

The chain joins TRBV19 to TRBJ1-2, with D possibly being TRBD1 (6 bases). CDR1 is LNHDA and CDR2 is SQIVND in the germline V gene (reference sequence). The CDR3 consists of 15 residues. With 3 bases removed from V and 1 base from J, the gap between germline ends came to 12 bases. Here the CDR3 DNA reads TGTGCCAGTAGTATCCCCGGACAGCTTAACTATGGCTACACCTTC. Translating it yields CASSIPGQLNYGYTF.

This chain joins TRBV6-5 and TRBJ2-4; a possible D gene is TRBD2 (6 bases). The CDR3 loop spans 13 amino acids. Looked up from germline, CDR1 is MNHEY and CDR2 is SVGAGI. V was shortened by 6 bases and J by 14 bases, with 20 bases between the two germline ends. Written as DNA, the CDR3 is TGTGCCAGCAGGATGGGGGGAGTGACTTTAGAGTACTTC. Translation gives CASRMGGVTLEYF.

The rearrangement uses TRBV28 and TRBJ1-2, with a tentative D call TRBD1 (6 bases). V was trimmed by 6 bases and J by 6 bases, leaving 23 bases between them. CDR3 length: 16 residues. Looked up from germline, CDR1 is MDHEN and CDR2 is SYDVKM. The CDR3 here is CASRPGQFSMNDGYTF. In DNA form, the CDR3 reads TGTGCCAGCAGGCCCGGACAGTTCTCAATGAATGATGGCTACACCTTC.

This chain joins TRBV9 and TRBJ2-1, with D unclear. The CDR3 runs to 14 residues. Trimming cost V 4 bases and J 5 bases, with 13 bases left between them. CDR1 and CDR2 (germline): SGDLS, YYNGEE. The CDR3 is CASSSTDGDNEQFF. The CDR3 nucleotides read TGTGCCAGCAGCTCCACCGACGGTGACAATGAGCAGTTCTTC.

Only a few counts were recorded for this clone. This rearrangement joins TRBV11-2 to TRBJ1-2; TRBD1 might be the D (5 bases). Germline-derived CDR1 and CDR2 are SGHAT and FQNNGV. The CDR3 consists of 15 residues. V was clipped by 1 base and J by 8 bases, with 17 bases between them. The CDR3 coding sequence is TGTGCCAGCAGCTTAGGGTGGGGCAGGTCGGAAGGCTACACCTTC. It translates to CASSLGWGRSEGYTF. Full variable domain (outside the CDR3, taken from reference TRBV11-2 and TRBJ1-2): EAGVAQSPRYKIIEKRQSVAFWCNPISGHATLYWYQQILGQGPKLLIQFQNNGVVDDSQLPKDRFSAERLKGVDSTLKIQPAKLEDSAVYLCASSLGWGRSEGYTFGSGTRLTVV.

CDR3 in amino acids: CASSLGGLAVNTGELFF. For the CDR3, the DNA is TGTGCCAGCAGCTTAGGGGGACTAGCCGTAAACACCGGGGAGCTGTTTTTT. The V gene is TRBV7-6, the J gene TRBJ2-2; TRBD2 matches at 9 bases. The germline CDR1 and CDR2 sequences are SGHVS and FNYEAQ. J gave up 2 bases and V 1 base, and 5 bases lay outside the gene matches. The CDR3 contains 17 residues.

The CDR3 DNA reads TGTGCCACCCAGACAAGGAACGAGCAGTACTTC. It yields the protein CATQTRNEQYF. This rearrangement joins TRBV2 to TRBJ2-7, with D uncertain. Germline loops: CDR1 SNHLY, CDR2 FYNNEI. Trimming removed 10 bases from V and 5 bases from J, with 12 bases in between. This CDR3 is 11 amino acids long.

This chain links TRBV4-1 with TRBJ1-2; 7 bases agree with TRBD1. The CDR3 loop spans 15 amino acids. Germline CDR1 is MGHRA and CDR2 is YSYEKL. V lost 0 bases and J lost 4; bases outside the gene matches: 5. In nucleotides, the CDR3 is TGCGCCAGCAGCCAAGAATCGGGGACAGTCTATGGCTACACCTTC. Amino acid sequence: CASSQESGTVYGYTF.

The count of this clone is one. This chain uses TRBV4-3 with TRBJ2-5, with 10 bases lining up with TRBD2. Germline-derived CDR1 and CDR2 are LGHNA and YSLEER. The trim removed 0 bases at V and 2 bases at J, leaving 6 bases unmatched. CDR3 length: 17 residues. The CDR3 loop is CASSQEISGRRQETQYF. As DNA, the CDR3 is TGCGCCAGCAGCCAAGAAATTAGCGGGAGGAGACAAGAGACCCAGTACTTC.

The CDR3 is CASSSGTSGYEQYF. The DNA for the CDR3 is TGTGCCAGCAGCTCCGGGACTAGCGGCTACGAGCAGTACTTC. V is TRBV11-2 and J is TRBJ2-7, with TRBD2 identical over 11 bases. Germline V gene sequence: CDR1 SGHAT, CDR2 FQNNGV. The V and J ends lost 4 bases and 3 bases, in that order; junction bases with no gene match: 2. This CDR3 spans 14 amino acids.

The V and J genes are TRBV27 and TRBJ2-3; TRBD1 might be the D (6 bases). V was cut by 10 bases and J by 9 bases, with 17 bases left in between. The CDR3 is 12 amino acids. Germline CDR1 MNHEY, CDR2 SMNVEV (reference sequence). CDR3 residues: CATRRPTGTQYF. CDR3 DNA sequence: TGTGCCACCAGGAGGCCTACAGGGACGCAGTATTTT.